These 16 T cell receptor beta chains were sequenced from one sample in a study of molecular identifiers for immune sequencing clone quantification. TCRdb itself ran the PCR reads through MiXCR, one entry per CDR3 protein. The sample carries just under 65,000 distinct CDR3 sequences, approximately 18% recorded once. The sample taken for sequencing was naive CD8+ T cells from blood, with Jurkat cell RNA spiked in. The subset was: FACS-sorted CD8+CD4-CCR7+CD45RA+ naive T cells. Every receptor here comes from a human donor in good health. Some libraries in this study had Jurkat cell RNA spiked in.

This clonotype was seen many times. The chain combines TRBV7-8 with TRBJ2-2, with D possibly TRBD2 on 5 matching bases. Trimming took off 6 bases at V and 9 bases at J, with 8 bases between the two ends. CDR1 and CDR2 from the germline V gene are SGHVS and FQNEAQ. CDR3 length: 11 amino acids. The CDR3 bases are TGTGCCAGCAGTAGGGAGAGGGAGCTGTTTTTT. Translated: CASSRERELFF.

To note about this clonotype: This may stem from a read error, because a much larger clone lies one nucleotide away. The rearrangement links TRBV3-1 to TRBJ2-7; maybe TRBD2 (6 bases). This CDR3 has 15 residues. CDR1 and CDR2 from the germline V gene are LGHDT and YNNKEL (reference sequence). The chain's CDR3 is CASGQDGGTTYEQYF. CDR3 coding DNA: TGTGCCAGCGGCCAAGATGGCGGGACGACCTACGAGCAGTACTTC.

This clonotype was picked up many times. V usage is TRBV7-8 and J usage is TRBJ2-3; 8 positions match TRBD2. The germline gives CDR1 SGHVS, CDR2 FQNEAQ. The CDR3 sequence is 18 residues long. J gave up 6 bases and V 5 bases, and 19 bases lay outside the gene matches. The CDR3, as DNA: TGTGCCAGCAGCCAAGCGCCGGCGGGAGGAGGGATCCGGGATACGCAGTATTTT. This sequence encodes CASSQAPAGGGIRDTQYF.

Points on this clonotype: This may stem from a read error, because a much larger clone lies one nucleotide away. The chain joins TRBV21-1 to TRBJ2-5; the DNA was not compared with TRBD2, the D call given in the table. TRBV21-1 is reported as a pseudogene. The CDR3 totals 18 residues. The CDR3 nucleotides read TGTGCCAGCAGCGAAATGGCCCAGTATCTAGCGGTCCAAGAGACCCCGTACTTC. As protein: CASSEMAQYLAVQETPYF.

This clonotype has a handful of counts. The gene calls are TRBV4-1 and TRBJ2-7; TRBD2 matches at 12 bases. CDR1 MGHRA and CDR2 YSYEKL come from the germline V gene. V was pared by 1 base and J by 4 bases, with 11 bases of the junction left unmatched. CDR3 length equals 18 residues. The CDR3 here is CASSQGVTSTSGSYEQYF. In DNA, the CDR3 is TGCGCCAGCAGCCAAGGGGTAACGTCGACTAGCGGGAGTTACGAGCAGTACTTC.

This clonotype was seen ten or more times. The rearrangement uses TRBV28 and TRBJ1-5; possibly TRBD1 for D (5 bases). The CDR3 length is 14 residues. V was pared by 3 bases and J by 6 bases, with 12 bases between. Germline V gives CDR1 MDHEN, CDR2 SYDVKM. CDR3 amino acids: CASSFGRGGQPQHF. The CDR3 DNA follows: TGTGCCAGCAGTTTCGGAAGGGGTGGTCAGCCCCAGCATTTT.

This clonotype was recorded many times. The chain combines TRBV28 with TRBJ2-7; TRBD1 is a possible D gene (6 bases). With 6 bases removed from V and 7 bases from J, the gap between germline ends came to 7 bases. Germline CDR1 and CDR2: MDHEN and SYDVKM. This CDR3 comprises 10 residues. The CDR3 here is CASRDREQYF. DNA for the CDR3: TGTGCCAGCAGAGACAGGGAGCAGTACTTC.

At least ten counts were recorded for this clonotype. V and J are TRBV13 and TRBJ1-2; D call uncertain. The CDR3 has 15 residues. CDR1 PRHDT and CDR2 FYEKMQ come from the germline V gene (reference sequence). With 1 base removed from V and 4 bases from J, the gap between germline ends came to 13 bases. CDR3: CASSLAVSSPYGYTF. The CDR3 DNA sequence: TGTGCCAGCAGCTTAGCGGTCAGCTCGCCCTATGGCTACACCTTC.

CDR3 coding DNA: TGTGCCAGCAGCGTAGGACTAGCGGGAGGGCTTAATTCGTACGAGCAGTACTTC. This codes for CASSVGLAGGLNSYEQYF. V and J are TRBV2 and TRBJ2-7; 15 bases map to TRBD2. With V trimmed by 6 bases and J by 4 bases, 13 bases remained unmatched. Germline V CDR1 and CDR2: SNHLY, FYNNEI. This CDR3 region has 18 residues.

A word on this clonotype: Given the absence of the conserved phenylalanine or tryptophan at the CDR3 end, a read error is likely. J is TRBJ2-7 and V is TRBV9; 7 nucleotides line up with TRBD2. The CDR3 length is 15 residues. Germline V gene sequence: CDR1 SGDLS, CDR2 YYNGEE. With 0 bases clipped from V and 1 base from J, the junction kept 4 bases outside the gene matches. Written as DNA, the CDR3 is TGTGCCAGCAGCGTAGCAGCGGGGCTTTCCTACGAGCAGTACTCC. Amino acids: CASSVAAGLSYEQYS.

Concerning this clonotype: A much larger clone differs by one base, so this may be a read error. The chain recombines TRBV28 with TRBJ2-7; D gene unclear. From germline, CDR1 is MDHEN and CDR2 SYDVKM. This CDR3 contains 14 residues. CDR3 in amino acids: CAGSFLGLSYEQYF. CDR3 bases: TGTGCCGGCAGTTTCCTCGGATTAAGTTACGAGCAGTACTTC.

The rearrangement joins TRBV4-1 to TRBJ2-7; TRBD2 matches at 12 bases. Looked up from germline, CDR1 is MGHRA and CDR2 is YSYEKL. The CDR3 runs 17 residues. The trim removed 1 base at V and 1 base at J, leaving 5 bases unmatched. The CDR3, as DNA: TGCGCCAGCAGCCAAGGACTAGCGGGAGTAATATCCTACGAGCAGTACTTC. The encoded protein is CASSQGLAGVISYEQYF.

In this sample, this clonotype turned up many times. The V gene is TRBV12-3 or TRBV12-4, the J gene TRBJ2-4, with a possible D match to TRBD2 (6 bases). V gave up 7 bases and J gave up 0 bases, with 13 bases separating them. The CDR3 sequence is 15 residues long. The CDR3 region is CASMNGGLAKNIQYF. DNA for the CDR3: TGTGCCAGCATGAACGGGGGTCTAGCCAAAAACATTCAGTACTTC.

This clonotype was counted between two and nine times. This rearrangement joins TRBV28 to TRBJ2-1, with TRBD2 matching 13 bases. The germline V gene encodes CDR1 MDHEN and CDR2 SYDVKM. The V segment lost 6 bases and the J segment 0 bases; nucleotides outside the gene matches: 5. This CDR3 has 17 amino acids. CDR3 nucleotide sequence: TGTGCCAGCAGCCCCGGACTAGCGGGAGACTCCTACAATGAGCAGTTCTTC. This sequence encodes CASSPGLAGDSYNEQFF.

On this clonotype: It may be a read error: a sequence one base away is much more abundant. The chain carries TRBV20-1 and TRBJ2-7; D gene ambiguous. The CDR3 covers 12 residues. Germline CDR1 and CDR2: DFQATT and SNEGSKA (reference sequence). Trimming took off 5 bases at V and 7 bases at J, with 15 bases between the two ends. The DNA for the CDR3 is TGCAGTGCTGGGTCGGCCACCCCTGAGCAGTACTTC. Its translation: CSAGSATPEQYF.

This clonotype came up many times. The chain has TRBV24-1 and TRBJ1-2; D possibly corresponds to TRBD1 (6 bases). The CDR3 consists of 16 residues. Germline-derived CDR1 and CDR2 are KGHDR and SFDVKD. V lost 3 bases and J 4 bases, leaving 17 bases between the germline ends. The CDR3 protein is CATSDAGTPDPYGYTF. CDR3 sequence (DNA): TGTGCCACCAGTGATGCCGGGACACCCGACCCCTATGGCTACACCTTC.